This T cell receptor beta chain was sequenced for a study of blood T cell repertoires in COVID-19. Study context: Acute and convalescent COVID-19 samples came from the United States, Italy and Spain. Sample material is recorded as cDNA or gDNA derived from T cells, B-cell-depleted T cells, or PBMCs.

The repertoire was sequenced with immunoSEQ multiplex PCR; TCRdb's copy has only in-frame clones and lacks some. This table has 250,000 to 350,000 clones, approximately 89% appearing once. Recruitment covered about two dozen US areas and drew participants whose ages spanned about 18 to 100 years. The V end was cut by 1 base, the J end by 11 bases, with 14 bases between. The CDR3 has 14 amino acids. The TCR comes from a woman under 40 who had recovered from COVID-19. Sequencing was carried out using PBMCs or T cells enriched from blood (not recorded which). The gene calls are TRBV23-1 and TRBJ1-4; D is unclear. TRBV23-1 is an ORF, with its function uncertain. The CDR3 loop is CASSQLNSSGKLFF. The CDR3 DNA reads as TGCGCCAGCAGTCAATTAAACTCCTCCGGGAAACTGTTTTTT.